The clone carrying this T cell receptor beta chain was observed a handful of times. The target antigen is unknown. This record belongs to a study of T cells after yellow fever vaccination. As for the study in general: Preparation of the low-cell-number fractions used SMART-Seq v4 Ultra Low Input.

Study conclusions and caveats: In post-booster samples, most primary-vaccination clones reappeared (approximately 96% CD4, nearly 90% CD8). Few clonotypes appeared in both CD4 and CD8 compartments.

Germline values: CDR1 DFQATT, CDR2 SNEGSKA (reference sequence). Trimming left V 6 bases short and J 1 base short, with 16 bases between. This CDR3 spans 15 amino acids. TCRdb processed the 5' RACE reads anew with MiXCR; each CDR3 protein has one entry. The repertoire holds roughly 120,000 distinct CDR3 sequences, approximately 7% seen once, with just under 2.5% in the top ten. This TCR was sampled from a man aged 18 to 29 who received the YFV17D yellow fever vaccine. Specimen: CD4+ T cells sorted from PBMCs, collected roughly 10 days after the first yellow fever vaccination. The chain couples TRBV20-1 to TRBJ2-4; tentative D call: TRBD2 (5 bases). The CDR3 nucleotides read TGCAGTGCGTACCGGGGATCTACGGCCAAAAACATTCAGTACTTC. Residues: CSAYRGSTAKNIQYF.